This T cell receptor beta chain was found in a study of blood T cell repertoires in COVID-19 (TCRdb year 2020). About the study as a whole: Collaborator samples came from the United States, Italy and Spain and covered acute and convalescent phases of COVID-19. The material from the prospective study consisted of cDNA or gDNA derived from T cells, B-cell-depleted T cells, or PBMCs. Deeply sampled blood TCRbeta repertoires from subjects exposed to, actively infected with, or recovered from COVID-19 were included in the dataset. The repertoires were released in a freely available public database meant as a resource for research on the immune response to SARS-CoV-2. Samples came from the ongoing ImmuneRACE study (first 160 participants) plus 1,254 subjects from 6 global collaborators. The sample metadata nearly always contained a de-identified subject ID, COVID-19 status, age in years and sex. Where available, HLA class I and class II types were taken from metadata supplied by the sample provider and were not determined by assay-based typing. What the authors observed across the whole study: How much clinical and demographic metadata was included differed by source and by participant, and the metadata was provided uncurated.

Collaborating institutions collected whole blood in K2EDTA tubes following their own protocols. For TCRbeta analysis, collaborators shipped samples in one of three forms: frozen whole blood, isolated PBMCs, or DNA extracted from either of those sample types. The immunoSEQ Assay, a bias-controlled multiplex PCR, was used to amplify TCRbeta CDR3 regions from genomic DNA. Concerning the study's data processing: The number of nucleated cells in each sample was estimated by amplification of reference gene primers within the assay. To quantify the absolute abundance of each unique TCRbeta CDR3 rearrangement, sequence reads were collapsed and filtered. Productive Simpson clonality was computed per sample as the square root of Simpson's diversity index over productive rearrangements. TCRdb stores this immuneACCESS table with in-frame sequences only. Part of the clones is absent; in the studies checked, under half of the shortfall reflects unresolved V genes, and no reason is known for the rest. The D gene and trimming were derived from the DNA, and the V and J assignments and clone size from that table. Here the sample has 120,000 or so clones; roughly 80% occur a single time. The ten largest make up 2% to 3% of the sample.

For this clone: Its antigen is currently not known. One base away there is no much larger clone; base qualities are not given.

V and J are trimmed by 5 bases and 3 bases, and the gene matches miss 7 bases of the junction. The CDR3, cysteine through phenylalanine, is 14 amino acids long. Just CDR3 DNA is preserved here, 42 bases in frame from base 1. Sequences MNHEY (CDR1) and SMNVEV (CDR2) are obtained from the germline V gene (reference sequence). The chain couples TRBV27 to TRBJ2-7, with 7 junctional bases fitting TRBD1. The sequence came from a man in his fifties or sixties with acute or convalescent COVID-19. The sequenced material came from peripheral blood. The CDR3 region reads CASSDRQGNYEQYF. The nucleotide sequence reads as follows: TGTGCCAGCAGTGACCGACAGGGTAACTACGAGCAGTACTTC.